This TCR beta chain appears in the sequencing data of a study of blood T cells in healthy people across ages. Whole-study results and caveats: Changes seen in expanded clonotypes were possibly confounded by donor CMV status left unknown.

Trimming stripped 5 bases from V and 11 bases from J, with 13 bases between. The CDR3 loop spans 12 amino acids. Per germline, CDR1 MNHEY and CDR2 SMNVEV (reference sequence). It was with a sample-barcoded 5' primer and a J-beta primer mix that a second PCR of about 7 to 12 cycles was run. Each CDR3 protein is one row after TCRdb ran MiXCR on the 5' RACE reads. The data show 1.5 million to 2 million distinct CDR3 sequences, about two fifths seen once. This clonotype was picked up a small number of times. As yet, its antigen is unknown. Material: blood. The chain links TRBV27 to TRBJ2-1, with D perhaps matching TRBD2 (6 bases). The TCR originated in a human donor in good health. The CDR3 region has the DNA TGTGCCAGCAGTCCCACCGGGACTCAGCAGTTCTTC. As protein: CASSPTGTQQFF.